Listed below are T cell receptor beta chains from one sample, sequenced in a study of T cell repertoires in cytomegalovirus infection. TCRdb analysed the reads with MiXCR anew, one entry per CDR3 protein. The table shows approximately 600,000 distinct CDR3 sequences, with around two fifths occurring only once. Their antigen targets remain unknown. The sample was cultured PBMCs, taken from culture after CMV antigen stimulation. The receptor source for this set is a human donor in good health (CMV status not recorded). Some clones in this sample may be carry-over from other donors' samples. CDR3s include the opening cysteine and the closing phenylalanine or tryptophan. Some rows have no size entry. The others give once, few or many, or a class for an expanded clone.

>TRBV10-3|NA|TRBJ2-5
CASATGIDPATQYF
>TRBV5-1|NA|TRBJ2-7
CASSVALAGVVYEQYF
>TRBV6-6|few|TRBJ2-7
CASSTGTGIYEQYF
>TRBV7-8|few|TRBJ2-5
CASTRTSGEETQYF
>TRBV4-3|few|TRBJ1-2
CASSQSPVDSFYGYTF
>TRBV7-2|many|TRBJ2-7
CASSLTGREQYF
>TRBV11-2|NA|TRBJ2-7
CASSWKTGTGYEQYF
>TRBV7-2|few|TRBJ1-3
CASSVGLSGNTIYF
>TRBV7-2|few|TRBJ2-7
CASSPGRDYYEQYF
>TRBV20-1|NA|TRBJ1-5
CSALDRRRGNQPQHF
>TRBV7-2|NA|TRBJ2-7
CASSFGASGGTGRYEQYF
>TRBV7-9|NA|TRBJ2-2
CASSLSGFGSGGLKNTGELFF
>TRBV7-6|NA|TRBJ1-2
CASSLAPAGTWGYTF
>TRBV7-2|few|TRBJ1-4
CASSLSGTGAEKLFF
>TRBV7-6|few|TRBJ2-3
CASSLGGISTDTQYF
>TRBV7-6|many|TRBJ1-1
CASSLGPRNSPLEAFF
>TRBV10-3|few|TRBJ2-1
CAISGSGRAENEQFF
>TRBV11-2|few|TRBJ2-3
CASSPRPRDNTDTQYF
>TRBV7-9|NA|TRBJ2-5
CASSPPRAEYQETQYF
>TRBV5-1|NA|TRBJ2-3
CASSRGDPSTDTQYF
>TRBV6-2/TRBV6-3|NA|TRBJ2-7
CASTQIPGTSFDEQYF
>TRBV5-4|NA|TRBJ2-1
CASTRAYQGPNEQFF
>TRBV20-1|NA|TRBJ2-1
CSARTSYPWNEQFF
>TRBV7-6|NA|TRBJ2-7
CASSYSGRRSEQYF
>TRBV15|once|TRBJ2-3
CATSIDLQGPMGQYF
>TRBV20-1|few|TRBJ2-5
CSALAGSRETQYF
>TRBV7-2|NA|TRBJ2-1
CASSASGRGFNEQFF
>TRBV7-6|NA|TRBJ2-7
CASSDLAGADEQYF
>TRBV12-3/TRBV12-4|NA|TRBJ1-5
CASSARGEVEWGQPQHF
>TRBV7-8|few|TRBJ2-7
CASSLVVRGGRAYEQYF
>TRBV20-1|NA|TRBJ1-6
CSARTVFSSLHF
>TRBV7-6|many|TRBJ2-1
CASSLLDNSYNEQFF
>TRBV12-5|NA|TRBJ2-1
CASGLGPPGGSSYNEQFF
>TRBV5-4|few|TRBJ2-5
CASSSRWGNQETQYF
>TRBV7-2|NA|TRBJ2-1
CASTYQRGGYNEQFF
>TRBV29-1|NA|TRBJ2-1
CSVEGPGTGGTDEQFF
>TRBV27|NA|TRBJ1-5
CASSLRGGGHQPQHF